This paragraph reports one T cell receptor (beta chain). The CDR3 consists of 12 residues. CDR1 is SGHTA, CDR2 FQGNSA, per germline. The J segment lost 8 bases and the V segment lost 5 bases, leaving 5 bases of the junction unmatched. This specimen comes from a study of shared clonotypes between healthy human individuals. It was at deep level that the assay was run. Among the unsorted PBMC samples, replicate PCRs used roughly 300 ng DNA, roughly 33,000 T cell genomes. Assay: immunoSEQ multiplex PCR; the TCRdb copy retains only in-frame clones and omits some. The data show under 600,000 clones, with around three quarters seen just once and more than 10% held by the top ten.

The receptor was derived from a woman aged 35 to 49 in good health. Some clones in this sample may be carry-over from other donors' samples. The V call is TRBV7-2, the J call TRBJ1-2; 7 bases line up with TRBD1. Sequencing was carried out using PBMCs. The DNA of the CDR3 is TGTGCCAGCAGCCCAAGGGGGCAGGGCTACACCTTC. It yields the protein CASSPRGQGYTF. The full variable domain, its missing parts supplied by reference TRBV7-2 and TRBJ1-2, is GAGVSQSPSNKVTEKGKDVELRCDPISGHTALYWYRQSLGQGLEFLIYFQGNSAPDKSGLPSDRFSAERTGGSVSTLTIQRTQQEDSAVYLCASSPRGQGYTFGSGTRLTVV.